A selection of T cell receptor beta chains follows, all from one sample in a study of blood T cell repertoires in COVID-19. TCRdb keeps only in-frame clones here, not all; method: immunoSEQ multiplex PCR. Of about 160,000 clones in the sample, roughly nine tenths were seen once. Sequencing input: peripheral blood. These TCRs come from a woman aged 60-75 years with active or convalescent COVID-19. CDR3s include the opening cysteine and the closing phenylalanine or tryptophan. The order of the fields is V gene, J gene, CDR3 protein.

v_call: TRBV10-3; j_call: TRBJ1-6; cdr3_aa: CAISARGADSPLHF
v_call: TRBV14; j_call: TRBJ1-1; cdr3_aa: CASSPTGTGGKAFF
v_call: TRBV30; j_call: TRBJ1-4; cdr3_aa: CAWVRGAGEKLFF
v_call: TRBV28; j_call: TRBJ1-3; cdr3_aa: CASSFSGTNSGNTIYF
v_call: TRBV2; j_call: TRBJ2-7; cdr3_aa: CASSERARSYEQYF
v_call: TRBV5-4; j_call: TRBJ1-6; cdr3_aa: CASSPGESNSPLHF
v_call: TRBV18; j_call: TRBJ2-3; cdr3_aa: CASSPGTSTDTQYF
v_call: TRBV19; j_call: TRBJ1-2; cdr3_aa: CASSQGRTASYGYTF
v_call: TRBV30; j_call: TRBJ1-1; cdr3_aa: CAWTKQMNTEAFF
v_call: TRBV7-9; j_call: TRBJ2-5; cdr3_aa: CASSPREETQYF
v_call: TRBV5-1; j_call: TRBJ2-7; cdr3_aa: CASSLRQEPGDEQYF
v_call: TRBV18; j_call: TRBJ2-6; cdr3_aa: CASSPPPTRSGANVLTF
v_call: TRBV6-2/TRBV6-3; j_call: TRBJ2-7; cdr3_aa: CASSSGQGADEQYF
v_call: TRBV19; j_call: TRBJ2-6; cdr3_aa: CASSIQSGANVLTF
v_call: TRBV19; j_call: TRBJ1-4; cdr3_aa: CASSPGTSNEKLFF
v_call: TRBV4-1; j_call: TRBJ2-7; cdr3_aa: CASSPPGLVYEQYF
v_call: TRBV30; j_call: TRBJ2-3; cdr3_aa: CAWSDRGQGTDTQYF
v_call: TRBV29-1; j_call: TRBJ1-2; cdr3_aa: CSVDPGGANGYTF
v_call: TRBV6-5; j_call: TRBJ1-6; cdr3_aa: CASGRTGNSPLHF
v_call: TRBV6-5; j_call: TRBJ1-5; cdr3_aa: CASRGYSNQPQHF
v_call: TRBV5-4; j_call: TRBJ1-2; cdr3_aa: CASSFFLEGTDGYTF
v_call: TRBV3-1/TRBV3-2; j_call: TRBJ2-2; cdr3_aa: CASSQLGEGNTGELFF
v_call: TRBV7-6; j_call: TRBJ2-6; cdr3_aa: CASSLRGPVGLAGGSGANVLTF
v_call: TRBV12-5; j_call: TRBJ2-5; cdr3_aa: CASGLGSGSGGAETQYF
v_call: TRBV6-5; j_call: TRBJ2-3; cdr3_aa: CATKAGLGTDTQYF
v_call: TRBV5-1; j_call: TRBJ2-5; cdr3_aa: CASSTFGGGGQETQYF
v_call: TRBV5-4; j_call: TRBJ1-2; cdr3_aa: CASSPGQGTGYGYTF
v_call: TRBV18; j_call: TRBJ1-4; cdr3_aa: CASSQRQATNEKLFF
v_call: TRBV6-5; j_call: TRBJ1-2; cdr3_aa: CASSPGQGLYYGYTF
v_call: TRBV7-2; j_call: TRBJ2-1; cdr3_aa: CASSIVRGGQNEQFF
v_call: TRBV30; j_call: TRBJ1-2; cdr3_aa: CAWRGTGGARGYTF
v_call: TRBV7-2; j_call: TRBJ1-5; cdr3_aa: CASSLAPSSPQHF
v_call: TRBV6-2/TRBV6-3; j_call: TRBJ2-7; cdr3_aa: CASSYFGTGGSEQYF
v_call: TRBV4-3; j_call: TRBJ2-1; cdr3_aa: CASSQDPGGFNEQFF
v_call: TRBV3-1/TRBV3-2; j_call: TRBJ2-7; cdr3_aa: CASSETRPQEQYF
v_call: TRBV18; j_call: TRBJ1-2; cdr3_aa: CASSPDSDYGYTF
v_call: TRBV3-1/TRBV3-2; j_call: TRBJ1-1; cdr3_aa: CASSQSDRDTEAFF
v_call: TRBV7-9; j_call: TRBJ2-3; cdr3_aa: CASSGGGDFLSTQYF
v_call: TRBV3-1/TRBV3-2; j_call: TRBJ1-2; cdr3_aa: CASSPFQPGQRTGGNYGYTF
v_call: TRBV19; j_call: TRBJ1-4; cdr3_aa: CASSIRRGNEKLFF
v_call: TRBV6-5; j_call: TRBJ1-1; cdr3_aa: CASDRGRRNTEAFF
v_call: TRBV2; j_call: TRBJ2-3; cdr3_aa: CASKGVSDTQYF
v_call: TRBV21-1; j_call: TRBJ1-2; cdr3_aa: CARGGVNYGYTF
v_call: TRBV19; j_call: TRBJ1-2; cdr3_aa: CASSIGGQGIAYGYTF
v_call: TRBV27; j_call: TRBJ1-2; cdr3_aa: CASSLTGDSSYTF
v_call: TRBV4-3; j_call: TRBJ2-2; cdr3_aa: CASSQSRDRYTGELFF
v_call: TRBV12-3/TRBV12-4; j_call: TRBJ1-1; cdr3_aa: CASSLGHNTEAFF
v_call: TRBV3-1/TRBV3-2; j_call: TRBJ1-2; cdr3_aa: CASSQDRTGLDEYGYTF
v_call: TRBV28; j_call: TRBJ2-2; cdr3_aa: CASSTTGLTGELFF
v_call: TRBV6-2/TRBV6-3; j_call: TRBJ2-3; cdr3_aa: CASSFNLAGATPDTQYF
v_call: TRBV19; j_call: TRBJ1-5; cdr3_aa: CASSGGRTGGRQPQHF
v_call: TRBV29-1; j_call: TRBJ1-4; cdr3_aa: CSSRSGTGGEKLFF
v_call: TRBV2; j_call: TRBJ1-3; cdr3_aa: CASSATGLSGNTIYF
v_call: TRBV6-2/TRBV6-3; j_call: TRBJ2-7; cdr3_aa: CASSWPTGAPEYF
v_call: TRBV5-1; j_call: TRBJ2-3; cdr3_aa: CASGLAGVVDTQYF